What follows are 18 T cell receptor beta chains derived from one specimen sequenced in a study of early T cells in non-severe SARS-CoV-2 infection. Using its own MiXCR run on the 5' RACE reads, TCRdb lists one record per CDR3 protein. The sample carries some 40,000 distinct CDR3 sequences, about 4.9% recorded once. The source material was whole blood. These receptors were taken from an adult who was a healthcare worker with PCR-confirmed SARS-CoV-2 infection or an uninfected control (not recorded which).

This clonotype was counted a few times. The chain links TRBV20-1 to TRBJ1-5; TRBD1 aligns across 8 bases. The J segment lost 4 bases and the V segment lost 6 bases, leaving 8 bases of the junction unmatched. Germline CDR1 DFQATT, CDR2 SNEGSKA (reference sequence). The CDR3 covers 14 residues. CDR3 sequence reads: CSAEQGGSNQPQHF. The CDR3 DNA sequence: TGCAGTGCAGAACAGGGGGGTTCAAATCAGCCCCAGCATTTT.

This clonotype was observed many times. The rearrangement links TRBV4-1 to TRBJ2-3; the D gene is possibly TRBD1 (5 bases). Germline values: CDR1 MGHRA, CDR2 YSYEKL. The CDR3 covers 16 residues. Trimming cost V 0 bases and J 3 bases, with 13 bases left between them. The CDR3 DNA reads TGCGCCAGCAGCCAAGAAAACAGGCCAAGTACAGATACGCAGTATTTT. Translated, it gives CASSQENRPSTDTQYF.

This clonotype was found a few times. V and J are TRBV5-1 and TRBJ1-2; D possibly corresponds to TRBD1 (5 bases). The ends were cut back, 1 base at V and 8 bases at J, with 12 bases in the middle. This CDR3 has 13 amino acids. Germline V gene sequence: CDR1 SGHRS, CDR2 YFSETQ. Here the CDR3 reads CASSLPGQGGYTF. The CDR3 region has the DNA TGCGCCAGCAGCTTGCCCGGGCAGGGAGGCTACACCTTC. The full variable domain, in which reference TRBV5-1 and TRBJ1-2 provide the parts outside the CDR3, is KAGVTQTPRYLIKTRGQQVTLSCSPISGHRSVSWYQQTPGQGLQFLFEYFSETQRNKGNFPGRFSGRQFSNSRSEMNVSTLELGDSALYLCASSLPGQGGYTFGSGTRLTVV.

This clonotype was seen only a few times. A much more abundant neighbour one base away suggests this may be a read error. V and J are TRBV14 and TRBJ2-1; D uncertain. Germline CDR1 SGHDN, CDR2 FVKESK. This CDR3 spans 14 amino acids. The V and J ends lost 4 bases and 7 bases respectively, with 14 bases between them. The CDR3 region has the DNA TGTGCCAGCAGCCCCCCGGACCAGAGGAATGAGCAGTTCTTC. Its translation is CASSPPDQRNEQFF.

This clonotype was recorded at least ten times. V gene TRBV4-1 combines with J gene TRBJ2-1; D not resolved. This CDR3 contains 12 residues. V was cut by 0 bases and J by 10 bases, with 7 bases left in between. CDR1 and CDR2 (germline): MGHRA, YSYEKL. CDR3 nucleotide sequence: TGCGCCAGCAGCCAAGATTTCACGGAGCAGTTCTTC. As protein: CASSQDFTEQFF.

The table lists this clonotype with many counts. The J gene is TRBJ2-7, the V gene TRBV14, with TRBD1 matching over 8 bases. The CDR3 extends over 12 amino acids. After removal of 8 bases from V and 4 bases from J, the junction contained 4 bases not matched to a gene. The germline gives CDR1 SGHDN, CDR2 FVKESK. The CDR3, as DNA: TGTGCCAGCGCCGGGACAGGTTACGAGCAGTACTTC. Amino acids: CASAGTGYEQYF.

There are many counts of this clonotype. The V call is TRBV7-2, the J call TRBJ2-3; unclear D gene. Germline V CDR1 and CDR2: SGHTA, FQGNSA. This CDR3 region has 12 residues. V was trimmed by 6 bases and J by 1 base, leaving 5 bases between them. This CDR3 reads CASSSGTDTQYF. The CDR3 region has the DNA TGTGCCAGCAGTTCGGGCACAGATACGCAGTATTTT.

The chain employs TRBV11-2 and TRBJ2-1; possibly TRBD2 for D (6 bases). The ends were cut back, 5 bases at V and 6 bases at J, with 11 bases in the middle. Germline-derived CDR1 and CDR2 are SGHAT and FQNNGV. The CDR3 extends over 13 amino acids. DNA of the CDR3: TGTGCCAGCAGCCCCACGGAGGGCAATGAGCAGTTCTTC. Residues: CASSPTEGNEQFF.

This clonotype was seen repeatedly, ten times or more. V and J are TRBV10-3 and TRBJ2-3; D not resolved. CDR1 ENHRY and CDR2 SYGVKD come from the germline V gene. V lost 2 bases and J lost 5, with 8 bases in between. CDR3 length: 13 residues. In nucleotides, the CDR3 is TGTGCCATCAGTGAGCCGGTCGGAGATACGCAGTATTTT. Its protein product is CAISEPVGDTQYF.

The chain has TRBV3-1 and TRBJ1-1, with D perhaps TRBD1 (5 bases). V dropped 1 base and J dropped 6 bases, with 9 bases sitting between them. CDR3 length: 13 residues. Germline-derived CDR1 and CDR2 are LGHDT and YNNKEL (reference sequence). CDR3 in DNA: TGTGCCAGCAGCCAAGGGGGACGTGCTGAAGCTTTCTTT. Its translation is CASSQGGRAEAFF.

This clonotype was detected many times. The gene calls are TRBV7-2 and TRBJ2-7, with D unresolved. This CDR3 is built from 13 residues. Trimming left V 5 bases short and J 9 bases short, with 17 bases between. Germline V gene sequence: CDR1 SGHTA, CDR2 FQGNSA. The CDR3: CASSLGSQAGQYF. The CDR3 DNA follows: TGTGCCAGCAGCCTAGGGTCCCAAGCTGGGCAGTACTTC.

This clonotype was picked up many times. The chain couples TRBV30 to TRBJ1-4; no clear D gene. CDR1 is GTSNPN and CDR2 is SVGIG in the germline V gene (reference sequence). This CDR3 has 13 residues. Trimming stripped 2 bases from V and 8 bases from J, with 12 bases between. The CDR3 is CAWSPSSYEKLFF. The CDR3, as DNA: TGTGCCTGGAGTCCTTCCTCCTACGAAAAACTGTTTTTT.

The chain combines TRBV5-1 with TRBJ1-2, with D tentatively TRBD1 (6 bases). Germline V gene sequence: CDR1 SGHRS, CDR2 YFSETQ. This CDR3 spans 13 amino acids. V lost 3 bases and J lost 7, with 13 bases in between. The CDR3 sequence: CASSYREPSGYTF. Here the CDR3 DNA reads TGCGCCAGCAGCTACAGGGAACCCTCTGGCTACACCTTC.

The chain has TRBV5-4 and TRBJ2-2; 8 bases line up with TRBD1. V shed 3 bases, J shed 5 bases, and the junction held 6 bases outside the gene matches. This CDR3 comprises 15 residues. CDR1 is SGHNT, CDR2 YYREEE, per germline (reference sequence). DNA of the CDR3: TGTGCCAGCAGCTCCAGACAGGGGTTGACCGGGGAGCTGTTTTTT. Amino acids: CASSSRQGLTGELFF.

This clonotype was recorded many times. The genes are TRBV28 and TRBJ1-1, with a possible D match to TRBD1 (5 bases). In germline, CDR1 is MDHEN, CDR2 SYDVKM. Trimming took off 3 bases at V and 7 bases at J, with 30 bases between the two ends. The CDR3 spans 19 residues. This chain's CDR3 is CASSFGRFKTAAAQGEAFF. CDR3 in DNA: TGTGCCAGCAGTTTTGGCAGGTTTAAGACAGCGGCGGCCCAGGGTGAAGCTTTCTTT.

This chain links TRBV6-5 with TRBJ1-6; D gene ambiguous. The CDR3 is 14 residues long. The V gene lost 8 bases and the J gene lost 3 bases, with 11 bases spanning the gap. Germline CDR1 and CDR2: MNHEY and SVGAGI. The CDR3 region is CASQRASYNSPLHF. Here the CDR3 DNA reads TGTGCCAGCCAGAGGGCCAGCTATAATTCACCCCTCCACTTT.

The chain couples TRBV3-1 to TRBJ1-2; D uncertain. Per germline, CDR1 LGHDT and CDR2 YNNKEL (reference sequence). The CDR3 covers 13 residues. Trimming removed 5 bases at V and 5 bases at J, with 12 bases between. CDR3 amino acids: CASSSRTGYGYTF. The CDR3 coding sequence is TGTGCCAGCAGCTCGCGGACGGGGTATGGCTACACCTTC.

This chain connects TRBV3-1 to TRBJ2-5; 14 bases line up with TRBD2. The CDR3 sequence is 18 residues long. V gave up 0 bases and J gave up 9 bases; unmatched junction bases: 12. Germline V CDR1 and CDR2: LGHDT, YNNKEL (reference sequence). CDR3 DNA sequence: TGTGCCAGCAGCCAAGATCGGACTAGCGGGAGGTCCCGCCGCCCCCAGTACTTC. Protein: CASSQDRTSGRSRRPQYF.